The sequence of this TCR beta chain was determined in a study of T cells after yellow fever vaccination. V was shortened by 4 bases and J by 4 bases, with 13 bases between the two germline ends. Per the germline V gene, CDR1 is SQVTM and CDR2 is ANQGSEA. The CDR3 sequence is 14 residues long. A few counts support this clonotype. TCR cDNA was made by 5'RACE template switching, adding a universal primer site and UMIs. TCRdb redid the calling of the 5' RACE reads with MiXCR, one entry per CDR3 protein. The repertoire holds about 340,000 distinct CDR3 sequences, with approximately 4.2% as singletons. The receptor was isolated from a man aged 18-30 years who received the YFV17D yellow fever vaccine. The rearrangement links TRBV29-1 to TRBJ1-4, with TRBD1 as a possible D gene (5 bases). The starting material was PBMCs, obtained 5 days after the yellow fever booster vaccination. This chain's CDR3 is CSVGDRRGNEKLFF. In DNA form, the CDR3 reads TGCAGCGTTGGGGACCGGCGAGGTAATGAAAAACTGTTTTTT.